The 2 T cell receptor beta chains below all came from one sample that was sequenced in a study of a mutant IDH1 vaccine in newly diagnosed glioma (dated by TCRdb to 2020 to 2022). The time point tag for this specimen amounts to: week 47, end of study. Every vaccine dose consisted of 300 ug of a 20-mer mutant IDH1 peptide in Montanide, administered subcutaneously together with topical imiquimod. The library was generated by the immunoSEQ multiplex PCR assay. What TCRdb holds here is the immuneACCESS table cut down to in-frame rearrangements. Part of the clones is not present; checked against another copy, under half of the missing clones reflect an unresolved V gene, and the others are unexplained. The sample table shows tens of thousands of clones, and more than 80% are seen once. More than 4.5% of the sample goes to the ten largest clones. Antigens for these TCRs are unknown. The sequences come from PBMCs, collected from a glioma patient whose treatment included an IDH1 peptide vaccine. Source of these receptors: a man between 40 and 49 years old with glioma.

CDR3 in amino acids: CASSLKGPTGELFF. The CDR3 bases are TGTGCCAGCAGCTTGAAGGGACCCACCGGGGAGCTGTTTTTT. The chain recombines TRBV5-6 with TRBJ2-2; D possibly matches TRBD1 or TRBD2 (5 bases each). Germline V lookup: CDR1 SGHDT, CDR2 YYEEEE. V gave up 1 base and J gave up 4 bases, with 8 bases separating them. The CDR3 loop spans 14 amino acids.

The CDR3 coding sequence is TGTGCCAGCAGCCTAGTGACAGCGAACACTGAAGCTTTCTTT. It encodes CASSLVTANTEAFF. The J gene is TRBJ1-1, the V gene TRBV7-8; D may be TRBD1 (5 bases). V gave up 5 bases and J gave up 1 base, with 11 bases separating them. In germline, CDR1 is SGHVS, CDR2 FQNEAQ. This CDR3 has 14 amino acids.